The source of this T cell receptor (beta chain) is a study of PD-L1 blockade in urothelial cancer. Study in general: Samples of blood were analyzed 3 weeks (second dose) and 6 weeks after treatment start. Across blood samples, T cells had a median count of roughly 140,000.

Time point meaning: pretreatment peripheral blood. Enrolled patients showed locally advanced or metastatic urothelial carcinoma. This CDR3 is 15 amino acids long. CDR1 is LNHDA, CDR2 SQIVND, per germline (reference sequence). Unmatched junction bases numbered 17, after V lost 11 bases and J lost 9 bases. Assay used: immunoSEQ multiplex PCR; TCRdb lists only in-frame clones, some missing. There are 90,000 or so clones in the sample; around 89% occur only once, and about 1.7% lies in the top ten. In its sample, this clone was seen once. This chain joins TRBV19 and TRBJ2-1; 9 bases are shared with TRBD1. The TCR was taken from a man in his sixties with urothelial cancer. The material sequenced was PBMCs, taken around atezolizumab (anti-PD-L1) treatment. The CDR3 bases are TGTGCCTCGGGTTATAGGGACAGGGTCTTCAGTGAGCAGTTCTTC. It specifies CASGYRDRVFSEQFF.